Following are 9 T cell receptor beta chains from one sample sequenced in a study of T cell repertoires in cytomegalovirus infection. These receptors are not linked to any known antigen. A single record per CDR3 protein comes from TCRdb applying MiXCR to the reads. Counted here are 150,000 or so distinct CDR3 sequences, roughly a third occurring once; the ten biggest clones make up roughly half. Here the sequenced sample was CD8+ T cells from cultured PBMCs, taken from culture after CMV antigen stimulation. These receptors came from a human donor in good health (CMV status not recorded). Some clones in this sample may be carry-over from other donors' samples.

This clonotype was detected only a few times. V and J are TRBV27 and TRBJ2-1, with D maybe TRBD2 (5 bases). The CDR3 totals 14 residues. V shed 3 bases and J shed 4 bases, with 10 bases lying between them. Looked up from germline, CDR1 is MNHEY and CDR2 is SMNVEV (reference sequence). The CDR3: CASSLSPGYNEQFF. In DNA form, the CDR3 reads TGTGCCAGCAGTTTGAGTCCGGGGTACAATGAGCAGTTCTTC.

The J gene is TRBJ2-7, the V gene TRBV20-1; the match to TRBD1 covers 8 bases. The trim removed 1 base at V and 3 bases at J, leaving 8 bases unmatched. The CDR3 contains 15 residues. Germline V gene sequence: CDR1 DFQATT, CDR2 SNEGSKA (reference sequence). This chain's CDR3 is CSARGPRTGIYEQYF. CDR3 DNA: TGCAGTGCTAGAGGGCCCAGGACAGGGATCTACGAGCAGTACTTC.

This rearrangement joins TRBV7-9 to TRBJ2-5, with D maybe TRBD1 (5 bases). Germline V gene lookup returns CDR1 SEHNR and CDR2 FQNEAQ (reference sequence). The V end lost 4 bases, the J end lost 7 bases, and 19 bases lay between the germline ends. The CDR3 runs to 15 residues. The CDR3 sequence is CASSYPETAGRTQYF. For the CDR3, the DNA is TGTGCCAGCAGCTATCCAGAGACAGCCGGTAGGACCCAGTACTTC.

This clonotype was seen many times. This chain connects TRBV28 to TRBJ1-6; 11 nucleotides line up with TRBD1. Germline assignment: CDR1 MDHEN and CDR2 SYDVKM. The CDR3 covers 18 residues. V lost 5 bases, J lost 9 bases, and 15 bases stayed unmatched. The chain's CDR3 is CASSLVPGQGAGTSPLHF. The DNA of the CDR3 is TGTGCCAGCAGTCTTGTGCCCGGACAGGGGGCCGGGACTTCACCCCTCCACTTT.

The chain links TRBV7-9 to TRBJ2-1; the D is unclear. V gave up 4 bases and J gave up 7 bases, with 11 bases separating them. The CDR3 totals 13 residues. CDR1 and CDR2 from the germline V gene are SEHNR and FQNEAQ (reference sequence). This chain's CDR3 is CASSSFGWNEQFF. The CDR3 DNA is TGTGCCAGCAGCTCCTTCGGATGGAATGAGCAGTTCTTC.

This clonotype was detected many times. The chain carries TRBV7-8 and TRBJ2-1, with D uncertain. The CDR3 covers 13 residues. The V gene's germline CDR1 is SGHVS and CDR2 FQNEAQ. V lost 1 base to trimming and J lost 6 bases, with 7 bases between them. CDR3 coding DNA: TGTGCCAGCAGCTTAGGACAATTCAATGAGCAGTTCTTC. Its translation is CASSLGQFNEQFF.

A remark on this clonotype: A read error may be the cause here, since a much bigger clone is one base away. The V call is TRBV18, the J call TRBJ2-3; unclear D gene. CDR1 KGHSH and CDR2 LQKENI come from the germline V gene. The V and J ends lost 6 bases and 1 base respectively, with 17 bases between them. The CDR3 spans 16 residues. CDR3 in amino acids: CASSTRLGVGTDTQYF. CDR3 coding DNA: TGTGCCAGCTCGACCAGACTTGGGGTCGGCACAGATACGCAGTATTTT.

Only one count was recorded for this clonotype. V usage is TRBV24-1 and J usage is TRBJ2-2, with TRBD2 matching over 10 bases. The CDR3 runs 15 residues. The germline V gene has CDR1 KGHDR and CDR2 SFDVKD. V shed 4 bases and J 4 bases; nucleotides not matched to a gene: 2. The CDR3 DNA reads as TGTGCCACCAGTGAAAGCGGGGGGGTCACCGGGGAGCTGTTTTTT. Protein: CATSESGGVTGELFF.

The V and J genes are TRBV12-3 or TRBV12-4 and TRBJ2-6, with D tentatively TRBD1 or TRBD2 (5 bases each). The germline V and J ends were trimmed by 7 bases and 0 bases, with 16 bases remaining between them. The CDR3 is 17 residues long. The CDR3 DNA reads TGTGCCAGCAAGACGGACATAGACTACTCTGGGGCCAACGTCCTGACTTTC. Its translation: CASKTDIDYSGANVLTF.